This T cell receptor (beta chain) was retrieved from a study of shared clonotypes between healthy human individuals. Notes on this clone: Other DNA sequences in the sample encode the same CDR3.

V shed 1 base and J shed 3 bases, with 5 bases lying between them. The CDR3 has 13 amino acids. Germline CDR1 and CDR2: SGHAT and FQNNGV. Data came from immunoSEQ multiplex PCR; TCRdb stores just in-frame clones and leaves some out. The profile shows about 2.3 million clones, around 90% of them singletons. The clonotype comes from a young man in good health. Some clones in this sample may be carry-over from other donors' samples. The chain joins TRBV11-2 to TRBJ2-3; D not certain. Source material: naive CD4+ T cells from PBMCs. Subset: CD45RA+ positively selected. The CDR3 region is CASSLAGTDTQYF. CDR3 nucleotide sequence: TGTGCCAGCAGCTTAGCTGGGACAGATACGCAGTATTTT.